A single sample is the source of the 7 T cell receptor beta chains below, sequenced in a study of blood T cell repertoires in COVID-19. Method: immunoSEQ multiplex PCR; TCRdb's copy keeps in-frame clones and lacks some. The data contain a few hundred thousand clones, more than 70% of them seen just once; the ten biggest clones take up roughly 4%. Specimen: peripheral blood. The source is an older woman with COVID-19, enrolled during active disease.

V is TRBV5-1 and J is TRBJ1-6; D gene uncertain. Per the germline V gene, CDR1 is SGHRS and CDR2 is YFSETQ. This CDR3 comprises 14 residues. V gave up 0 bases and J gave up 5 bases, with 6 bases separating them. The CDR3 nucleotides are TGCGCCAGCAGCTTGGCCGGAGATAATTCACCCCTCCACTTT. The encoded protein is CASSLAGDNSPLHF.

The chain is built from TRBV6-5 and TRBJ2-3; the match to TRBD2 covers 10 bases. Germline trimming cut 8 bases from V and 0 bases from J; bases unmatched to any gene: 5. The CDR3 consists of 15 residues. Looked up from germline, CDR1 is MNHEY and CDR2 is SVGAGI. The CDR3 region is CASGVAGGSTDTQYF. In nucleotides, the CDR3 is TGTGCCAGCGGGGTAGCGGGGGGTAGCACAGATACGCAGTATTTT.

The count of this clone is one. The rearrangement uses TRBV9 and TRBJ1-6, with TRBD1 identical over 8 bases. The CDR3 is 15 amino acids. Germline lookup yields CDR1 SGDLS and CDR2 YYNGEE. V gave up 3 bases and J gave up 7 bases; unmatched junction bases: 6. CDR3 in amino acids: CASSAGQGRNSPLHF. CDR3 sequence (DNA): TGTGCCAGCAGCGCCGGACAGGGTAGGAATTCACCCCTCCACTTT.

This clone occurred once. The chain is built from TRBV19 and TRBJ1-1; no definite D call. The CDR3 has 18 residues. The V end was cut by 8 bases, the J end by 1 base, with 26 bases between. CDR1 is LNHDA, CDR2 SQIVND, per germline (reference sequence). The CDR3: CASRPIRVGVRQNTEAFF. The CDR3 nucleotides read TGTGCCAGTCGCCCCATCCGGGTCGGGGTCCGGCAGAACACTGAAGCTTTCTTT.

The chain is built from TRBV6-5 and TRBJ1-2; TRBD1 aligns across 9 bases. The CDR3 contains 12 residues. The V gene end was trimmed by 6 bases and the J gene end by 10 bases; junction bases not matched to a gene: 6. The V gene's germline CDR1 is MNHEY and CDR2 SVGAGI. CDR3 sequence (DNA): TGTGCCAGCAGCGGGACAGGGATCGCCTACACCTTC. This codes for CASSGTGIAYTF.

This clone appeared once. The J gene is TRBJ1-4, the V gene TRBV6-5; 10 nucleotides match TRBD1. V was pared by 5 bases and J by 8 bases, with 8 bases of the junction left unmatched. Germline CDR1 reads MNHEY; CDR2 reads SVGAGI. The CDR3 extends over 15 amino acids. The CDR3 DNA reads TGTGCCAGCAGTCGGGACAGGGGCGAACGGGAAAAACTGTTTTTT. This translates into CASSRDRGEREKLFF.

This clone was detected only a few times. The chain recombines TRBV7-2 with TRBJ1-4; 9 nucleotides align to TRBD1. The trim removed 5 bases at V and 10 bases at J, leaving 11 bases unmatched. The V gene's germline CDR1 is SGHTA and CDR2 FQGNSA. The CDR3 contains 15 residues. The CDR3 DNA reads as TGTGCCAGCAGCCCAGGACAGGGGCGGAGGGGAAAACTGTTTTTT. Encoded protein: CASSPGQGRRGKLFF. The whole variable domain, filled in from reference TRBV7-2 and TRBJ1-4, reads GAGVSQSPSNKVTEKGKDVELRCDPISGHTALYWYRQSLGQGLEFLIYFQGNSAPDKSGLPSDRFSAERTGGSVSTLTIQRTQQEDSAVYLCASSPGQGRRGKLFFGSGTQLSVL.